The entry below gives a single T cell receptor (beta chain) sequence along with its context. Measured with immunoSEQ multiplex PCR; TCRdb has only the in-frame clones, and not every one. Here the sample spans around 120,000 clones, about 93% being singletons. The germline V and J ends were trimmed by 2 bases and 2 bases, with 22 bases remaining between them. This CDR3 is 18 amino acids long. Germline loops: CDR1 SGDLS, CDR2 YYNGEE. This sample was included in a study of control samples from healthy donors and cancer patients. V gene TRBV9 combines with J gene TRBJ2-5; D perhaps matches TRBD1 (6 bases). The receptor was derived from a man aged 25 to 40 in good health. Sequenced: blood. This chain's CDR3 is CASSVSNQGRVRQETQYF. Here the CDR3 DNA reads TGTGCCAGCAGCGTGAGCAACCAGGGGAGAGTTCGGCAAGAGACCCAGTACTTC.